This TCR beta chain was retrieved from a study of OX40 agonist ivuxolimab in advanced cancers. Sequencing used immunoSEQ multiplex PCR; TCRdb keeps in-frame clones, though not all of them. In the table there are about 75,000 clones, about 86% of which are singletons. A remark on this clone: Antigen: not known.

Notes on the study in general: The investigators did not determine what antigen specificity the expanded peripheral T cells had. CD4+ T cells averaged fewer expanded clones than CD8+ T cells. At 0.1 to 3.0 mg/kg, clonal expansion of CD4+ and CD8+ blood T cells had occurred by week 6.

The CDR3 has 15 residues. V lost 6 bases, J lost 3 bases, and 19 bases lay in between. CDR1 and CDR2 (germline): SGHRS, YFSETQ. J is TRBJ2-7 and V is TRBV5-1, with D possibly being TRBD1 or TRBD2 (6 bases each). Sequenced material: CD4+ or CD8+ T cells sorted from blood, taken in a trial of the OX40 agonist ivuxolimab. The receptor was derived from an adult with an advanced solid tumor such as melanoma, head and neck, liver or kidney cancer. As DNA, the CDR3 is TGCGCCAGCACTCAGATGGGGGGCAGGGTCTACGAGCAGTACTTC. It codes for CASTQMGGRVYEQYF.